This record concerns one T cell receptor (beta chain) sequence. This sample is part of a study of cytomegalovirus exposure and HLA in healthy donors. A multiplex PCR was run with 60 Vbeta primers and 13 Jbeta primers. TCRdb keeps only in-frame clones here, not all; method: immunoSEQ multiplex PCR. Found here are roughly 110,000 clones, 74% of them singletons; the top ten hold about 15%. Germline V lookup: CDR1 SGDLS, CDR2 YYNGEE. V trimming: 4 bases; J trimming: 7 bases; junction bases outside the gene matches: 10. The CDR3 covers 14 residues. The clonotype was recovered from a woman aged 40 to 50 in good health and CMV-seropositive. This chain joins TRBV9 and TRBJ2-7, with 8 bases fitting TRBD1. The sample taken for sequencing was PBMCs. CDR3 nucleotide sequence: TGTGCCAGCAGCTCGATGACAGGGGACGGGGAGCAGTACTTC. It encodes CASSSMTGDGEQYF.